Following are 16 T cell receptor beta chains from one sample sequenced in a study of control samples from healthy donors and cancer patients. The table came from immunoSEQ multiplex PCR; TCRdb's copy has only in-frame clones and leaves some out. This table holds roughly 450,000 clones, 80% to 95% found once. The sample consisted of PBMCs. Receptors originate from a man between 40 and 49 years old with head and neck cancer.

The V call is TRBV19, the J call TRBJ2-2; perhaps D is TRBD1 or TRBD2 (5 bases each). CDR1 and CDR2 from the germline V gene are LNHDA and SQIVND (reference sequence). The CDR3 contains 15 residues. V gave up 1 base and J gave up 3 bases, with 9 bases separating them. The chain's CDR3 is CASSIGGIDTGELFF. The CDR3 DNA reads TGTGCCAGTAGTATAGGGGGGATAGACACCGGGGAGCTGTTTTTT.

The chain joins TRBV3-1 (or the pseudogene TRBV3-2) to TRBJ2-5, with D possibly matching TRBD1 (6 bases). With 5 bases removed from V and 4 bases from J, the gap between germline ends came to 14 bases. The CDR3 length is 14 residues. In germline, CDR1 is LGHDT, CDR2 YNNKEL (reference sequence). The CDR3, as DNA: TGTGCCAGCAGCTCCTTAGAGGGGGTAGAGACCCAGTACTTC. It encodes CASSSLEGVETQYF.

The chain joins TRBV27 to TRBJ2-2, with TRBD2 identical over 7 bases. Trimming cost V 4 bases and J 5 bases; bases outside gene matches: 7. CDR3 size: 15 residues. Germline V lookup: CDR1 MNHEY, CDR2 SMNVEV (reference sequence). The CDR3 sequence: CASSWAAGETGELFF. The CDR3 nucleotides read TGTGCCAGCAGTTGGGCGGCGGGGGAAACCGGGGAGCTGTTTTTT.

This chain joins TRBV3-1 (or the pseudogene TRBV3-2) and TRBJ2-5, with D unresolved. Germline CDR1 reads LGHDT; CDR2 reads YNNKEL (reference sequence). V gave up 0 bases and J gave up 2 bases, with 10 bases separating them. The CDR3 is made up of 15 amino acids. CDR3 in amino acids: CASSQDGSGQETQYF. CDR3 DNA sequence: TGTGCCAGCAGCCAAGACGGGTCGGGTCAAGAGACCCAGTACTTC.

The rearrangement uses TRBV28 and TRBJ1-1; perhaps TRBD1 as D (6 bases). The CDR3 loop spans 18 amino acids. The germline V gene encodes CDR1 MDHEN and CDR2 SYDVKM. The V and J ends lost 5 bases and 7 bases respectively, with 29 bases between them. Written as DNA, the CDR3 is TGTGCCAGCAGTCCAAAGGGCCGACAGGCGCTTTGGGGAGGTGAAGCTTTCTTT. This gives the protein CASSPKGRQALWGGEAFF.

The gene calls are TRBV6-6 and TRBJ1-4, with D maybe TRBD1 (5 bases). The CDR3 is made up of 15 amino acids. Germline CDR1 is MNHNY and CDR2 is SVGAGI (reference sequence). The germline V and J ends were trimmed by 2 bases and 0 bases, with 7 bases remaining between them. CDR3 in amino acids: CASSYRGPTNEKLFF. CDR3 coding DNA: TGTGCCAGCAGTTACCGGGGCCCAACTAATGAAAAACTGTTTTTT.

This clone was counted a single time. This chain uses TRBV6-4 with TRBJ2-3; TRBD1 agrees at 11 bases. Germline V gives CDR1 MRHNA, CDR2 SNTAGT. This CDR3 region has 17 residues. Trimming took 4 bases from V and 3 from J; bases not matched to a gene: 9. The CDR3 DNA reads as TGTGCCAGCAGTGCTCTTGCGGGACAGGGGGGAACAGATACGCAGTATTTT. It specifies CASSALAGQGGTDTQYF.

This clone has just a few counts. The V call is TRBV5-5, the J call TRBJ2-1; D unclear. Trimming cost V 1 base and J 5 bases, with 13 bases left between them. The germline V gene encodes CDR1 SGHKS and CDR2 YYEKEE (reference sequence). This CDR3 has 15 amino acids. CDR3 in amino acids: CASSLSPGRHNEQFF. In nucleotides, the CDR3 is TGTGCCAGCAGCTTGTCCCCCGGCCGCCACAATGAGCAGTTCTTC.

In its sample, this clone was seen once. V gene TRBV12-3 or TRBV12-4 combines with J gene TRBJ1-3, with 7 positions matching TRBD1. V lost 6 bases to trimming and J lost 8 bases; unmatched junction nucleotides: 7. This CDR3 is 13 amino acids long. For the CDR3, the DNA is TGTGCCAGCAGCCTAGGGACAGTCGACACCATATATTTT. It yields the protein CASSLGTVDTIYF.

V is TRBV3-1 (or the pseudogene TRBV3-2) and J is TRBJ2-7; D is unclear. Trimming removed 1 base from V and 3 bases from J, with 19 bases in between. The CDR3 is 17 amino acids. CDR1 is LGHDT, CDR2 YNNKEL, per germline (reference sequence). CDR3 amino acids: CASSQGLTTADFYEQYF. For the CDR3, the DNA is TGTGCCAGCAGCCAAGGCTTGACAACAGCCGATTTCTACGAGCAGTACTTC.

The chain is built from TRBV5-3 and TRBJ2-7, with 9 positions matching TRBD1. TRBV5-3 is known as an ORF, though its function is uncertain. V dropped 5 bases and J dropped 5; count of bases not matched to a gene: 8. This CDR3 comprises 14 residues. CDR3 protein: CARRATGQGDEQYF. The CDR3 region has the DNA TGTGCCAGAAGAGCTACGGGACAGGGCGACGAGCAGTACTTC.

This clone has a handful of counts. V usage is TRBV7-2 and J usage is TRBJ2-7, with 11 bases lining up with TRBD2. V lost 3 bases and J lost 5; bases outside the gene matches: 18. The CDR3 has 19 residues. Germline V gene sequence: CDR1 SGHTA, CDR2 FQGNSA. This CDR3 is CASSLRPPSFSGGADEQYF. In DNA form, the CDR3 reads TGTGCCAGCAGCTTGCGGCCCCCGAGTTTTAGCGGGGGGGCCGACGAGCAGTACTTC.

This sequence joins TRBV11-2 and TRBJ2-7; the match to TRBD2 covers 8 bases. This CDR3 comprises 14 residues. V was pared by 7 bases and J by 2 bases, with 7 bases of the junction left unmatched. Germline V gene sequence: CDR1 SGHAT, CDR2 FQNNGV. Here the CDR3 DNA reads TGTGCCAGCACGTTACTAGCGGCCACCTACGAGCAGTACTTC. Residues: CASTLLAATYEQYF.

The chain joins TRBV19 to TRBJ1-1; the D is unclear. CDR3 length: 13 residues. Looked up from germline, CDR1 is LNHDA and CDR2 is SQIVND (reference sequence). Trimming shortened V by 10 bases and J by 7 bases, and 19 bases separated the two germline ends. For the CDR3, the DNA is TGTGCCACCCGCTTGAGGCTGCACGGTGAAGCTTTCTTT. Translation: CATRLRLHGEAFF.

V is TRBV3-1 (or the pseudogene TRBV3-2) and J is TRBJ2-1; 10 bases line up with TRBD2. Germline-derived CDR1 and CDR2 are LGHDT and YNNKEL (reference sequence). The CDR3 loop spans 16 amino acids. Trimming removed 2 bases from V and 9 bases from J; junction bases left unmatched: 10. Here the CDR3 reads CASSQTSSSGRGEQFF. Written as DNA, the CDR3 is TGTGCCAGCAGCCAAACGAGTTCTAGCGGGAGAGGTGAGCAGTTCTTC.

This clone was seen only once. J is TRBJ2-3 and V is TRBV5-4; D unclear. Between the trimmed V and J ends, which lost 4 bases and 1 base, there was a span of 13 bases. The CDR3 length is 15 residues. CDR1 is SGHNT and CDR2 is YYREEE in the germline V gene (reference sequence). The CDR3 here is CASSPMKDGTDTQYF. The CDR3 region has the DNA TGTGCCAGCAGCCCGATGAAGGATGGCACAGATACGCAGTATTTT.